This T cell receptor (beta chain) emerged from a study of shared clonotypes between healthy human individuals. Study-level findings and limits: Across several donors, naive CD4 shared 4.5% to 6%, naive CD8 more than 3%, memory CD4 more than 2%, memory CD8 0.35% to 0.5%.

As for this clone: Its antigen is currently unknown. Other DNA sequences in this specimen translate into the identical CDR3.

This CDR3 contains 14 residues. The germline V gene encodes CDR1 SNHLY and CDR2 FYNNEI. The trim removed 1 base at V and 6 bases at J, leaving 2 bases unmatched. Sequencing was performed with immunoSEQ multiplex PCR; in TCRdb, only in-frame clones are kept and a portion is missing. The table shows about 2.4 million clones, with around nine tenths occurring only once. This TCR was sampled from a man in his late teens or twenties in good health. The chain has TRBV2 and TRBJ2-2, with 7 positions matching TRBD1. The material sequenced was naive CD4+ T cells sorted from blood. Described subset: CD45RA+ positively selected. CDR3 protein: CASSEDTGAGELFF. In nucleotides, the CDR3 is TGTGCCAGCAGTGAAGACACAGGGGCCGGGGAGCTGTTTTTT.